This T cell receptor (beta chain) was observed in a study of lymphopenia after photon versus proton radiotherapy (dated by TCRdb to between 2017 and 2020). Study-level background: In patients with gastrointestinal tumors who developed high-grade lymphopenia, the study compared the immunological effects of photon radiation therapy with those of proton radiation therapy. The cohort comprised 15 to 20 patients with gastrointestinal tumors who received either photon or proton therapy and then developed lymphopenia. The goal of the study was to characterize the differences between the two radiation modalities in how they affect the immune system. Study-wide findings and limitations: Across the cohort, a larger post-nadir drop in TCR diversity was inversely correlated with overall survival time among patients who died. Once the lymphocyte count had reached its nadir, the repertoires of photon-treated patients showed oligoclonal expansion, particularly of CD8+ Temra cells, and this expansion drove the decline in diversity. Relative stability during treatment was observed in proton-treated patients, whereas loss of naive T cells and TCR diversity and gain of effector/memory populations were observed in photon-treated patients. The survival association was examined only in patients who died, and the authors described better survival with proton therapy as a possibility, not as a demonstrated result.

Its CDR3 holds 16 amino acids, cysteine through phenylalanine. The read is trimmed to its CDR3 DNA, 48 bases read in frame from base 1. From the germline V gene, CDR1 is MNHEY and CDR2 is SVGAGI. V lost 3 bases and J lost 2 bases; the stretch between them is 14 bases long. The protocol used for the library was the immunoSEQ multiplex PCR assay. Deep sequencing of rearranged TCR beta loci, alongside multiparametric flow cytometry, was used to profile T cell repertoires. This is the immuneACCESS table as TCRdb keeps it, with only in-frame sequences that have V and J called. A part of the clones is gone; compared with another copy, unresolved V genes explain less than half, and the rest is unexplained. The sample includes 40,000 or so clones, with 85% to 90% observed a single time. The top ten clones comprise around 2.2% of the sample. Concerning this clone: Its antigen has not been determined. No base quality values were provided; no much bigger clone lies one nucleotide off.

This sequence was found in a man in his forties with gastric cancer. Here the sequenced sample was peripheral blood, taken from a patient treated with photon-based radiotherapy. Here the chain combines TRBV6-5 and TRBJ2-1; the D gene identity is not certain. Read as DNA, the sequence is TGTGCCAGCAGTTATAGTCGGCTCGCTACCTACAATGAGCAGTTCTTC. Its protein is CASSYSRLATYNEQFF.